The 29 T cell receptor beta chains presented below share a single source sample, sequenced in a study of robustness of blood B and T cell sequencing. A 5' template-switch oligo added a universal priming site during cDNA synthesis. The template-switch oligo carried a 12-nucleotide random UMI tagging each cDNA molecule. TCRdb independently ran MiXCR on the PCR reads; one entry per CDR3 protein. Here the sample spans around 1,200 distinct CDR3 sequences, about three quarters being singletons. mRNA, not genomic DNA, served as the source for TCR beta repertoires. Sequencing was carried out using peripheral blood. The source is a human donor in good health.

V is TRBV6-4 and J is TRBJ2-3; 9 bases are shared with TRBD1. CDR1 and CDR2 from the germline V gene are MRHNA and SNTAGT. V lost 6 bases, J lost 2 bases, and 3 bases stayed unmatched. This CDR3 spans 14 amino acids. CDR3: CASRGDRDTDTQYF. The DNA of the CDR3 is TGTGCCAGCAGAGGGGACAGGGACACAGATACGCAGTATTTT.

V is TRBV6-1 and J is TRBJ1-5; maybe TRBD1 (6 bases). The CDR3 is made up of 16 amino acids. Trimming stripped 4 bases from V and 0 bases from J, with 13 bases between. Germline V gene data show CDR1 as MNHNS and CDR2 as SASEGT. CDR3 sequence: CASSALGQYSNQPQHF. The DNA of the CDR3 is TGTGCCAGCAGTGCATTAGGACAGTATAGCAATCAGCCCCAGCATTTT.

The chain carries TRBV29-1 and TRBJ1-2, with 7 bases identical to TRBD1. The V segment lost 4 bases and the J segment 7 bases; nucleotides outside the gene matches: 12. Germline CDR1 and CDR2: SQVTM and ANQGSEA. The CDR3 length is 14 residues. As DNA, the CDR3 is TGCAGCGTTGCCCCTAGGGGGCTCAGTCGTGGCTACACCTTC. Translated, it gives CSVAPRGLSRGYTF. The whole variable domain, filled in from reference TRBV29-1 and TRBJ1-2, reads SAVISQKPSRDICQRGTSLTIQCQVDSQVTMMFWYRQQPGQSLTLIATANQGSEATYESGFVIDKFPISRPNLTFSTLTVSNMSPEDSSIYLCSVAPRGLSRGYTFGSGTRLTVV.

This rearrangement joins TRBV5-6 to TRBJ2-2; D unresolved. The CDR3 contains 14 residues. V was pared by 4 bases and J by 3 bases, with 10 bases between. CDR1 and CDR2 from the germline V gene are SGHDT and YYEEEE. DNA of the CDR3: TGTGCCAGCAGCGCAGGACGGTACACCGGGGAGCTGTTTTTT. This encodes CASSAGRYTGELFF.

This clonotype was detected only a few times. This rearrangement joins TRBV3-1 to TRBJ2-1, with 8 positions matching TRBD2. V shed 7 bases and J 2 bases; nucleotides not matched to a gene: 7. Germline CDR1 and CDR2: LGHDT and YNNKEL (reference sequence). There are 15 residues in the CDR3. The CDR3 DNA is TGTGCCAGCAACCTCGGGGGGGAGGCCTACAATGAGCAGTTCTTC. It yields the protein CASNLGGEAYNEQFF.

The CDR3: CASSLRTGSAGELFF. CDR3 nucleotides: TGCGCCAGCAGCTTGAGGACAGGGTCCGCCGGGGAGCTGTTTTTT. The genes are TRBV5-1 and TRBJ2-2, with 8 positions matching TRBD1. The junction had 5 bases not matched to a gene; V was cut back by 1 base and J by 6 bases. This CDR3 has 15 amino acids. CDR1 is SGHRS, CDR2 YFSETQ, per germline. Complete variable domain (other parts from reference TRBV5-1 and TRBJ2-2): KAGVTQTPRYLIKTRGQQVTLSCSPISGHRSVSWYQQTPGQGLQFLFEYFSETQRNKGNFPGRFSGRQFSNSRSEMNVSTLELGDSALYLCASSLRTGSAGELFFGEGSRLTVL.

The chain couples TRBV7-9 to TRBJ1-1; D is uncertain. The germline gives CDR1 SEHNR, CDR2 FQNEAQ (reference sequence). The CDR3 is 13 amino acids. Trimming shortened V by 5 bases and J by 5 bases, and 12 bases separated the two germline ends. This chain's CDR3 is CASSPKERTEAFF. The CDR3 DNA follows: TGTGCCAGCAGCCCCAAGGAGAGGACTGAAGCTTTCTTT.

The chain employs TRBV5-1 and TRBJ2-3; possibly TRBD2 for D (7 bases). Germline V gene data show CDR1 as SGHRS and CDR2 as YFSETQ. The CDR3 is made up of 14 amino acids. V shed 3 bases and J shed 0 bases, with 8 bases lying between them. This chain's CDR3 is CASSWGGSTDTQYF. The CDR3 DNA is TGCGCCAGCAGCTGGGGGGGCAGCACAGATACGCAGTATTTT.

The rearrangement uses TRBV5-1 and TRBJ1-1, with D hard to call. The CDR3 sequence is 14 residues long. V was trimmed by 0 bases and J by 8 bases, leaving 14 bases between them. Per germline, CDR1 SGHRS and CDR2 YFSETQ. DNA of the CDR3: TGCGCCAGCAGCTTGGACAAGATGACACGGGAAGCTTTCTTT. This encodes CASSLDKMTREAFF.

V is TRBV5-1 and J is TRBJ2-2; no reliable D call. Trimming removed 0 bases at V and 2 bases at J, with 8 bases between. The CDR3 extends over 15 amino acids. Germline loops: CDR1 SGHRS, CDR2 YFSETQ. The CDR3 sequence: CASSLERYNTGELFF. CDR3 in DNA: TGCGCCAGCAGCTTGGAACGGTACAACACCGGGGAGCTGTTTTTT. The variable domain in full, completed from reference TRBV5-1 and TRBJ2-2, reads KAGVTQTPRYLIKTRGQQVTLSCSPISGHRSVSWYQQTPGQGLQFLFEYFSETQRNKGNFPGRFSGRQFSNSRSEMNVSTLELGDSALYLCASSLERYNTGELFFGEGSRLTVL.

This CDR3 reads CSARPTGDTGELFF. The CDR3 DNA follows: TGCAGTGCTAGACCCACAGGGGACACCGGGGAGCTGTTTTTT. The chain links TRBV20-1 to TRBJ2-2; 7 bases are shared with TRBD1. Germline V lookup: CDR1 DFQATT, CDR2 SNEGSKA (reference sequence). J was trimmed by 3 bases and V by 2 bases; bases with no gene match: 3. This CDR3 has 14 amino acids.

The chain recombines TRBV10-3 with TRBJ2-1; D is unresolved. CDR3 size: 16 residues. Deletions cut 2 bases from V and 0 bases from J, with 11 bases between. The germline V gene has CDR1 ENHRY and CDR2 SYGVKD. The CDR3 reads CAISEIRPSSYNEQFF. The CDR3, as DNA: TGTGCCATCAGTGAGATAAGACCAAGCTCCTACAATGAGCAGTTCTTC.

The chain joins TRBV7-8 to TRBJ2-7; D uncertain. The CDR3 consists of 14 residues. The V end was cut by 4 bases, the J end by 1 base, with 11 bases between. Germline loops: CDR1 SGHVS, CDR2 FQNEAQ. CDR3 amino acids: CASSSPQLSYEQYF. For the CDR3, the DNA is TGTGCCAGCAGCTCCCCGCAGCTATCCTACGAGCAGTACTTC.

The CDR3 DNA is TGTGCCAGCAGCTCTTCAAACAGGGGGGGATCACCCCTCCACTTT. Translation gives CASSSSNRGGSPLHF. V gene TRBV12-3 or TRBV12-4 combines with J gene TRBJ1-6, with TRBD1 matching 8 bases. Trimming took 6 bases from V and 10 from J; bases not matched to a gene: 11. CDR3 size: 15 residues.

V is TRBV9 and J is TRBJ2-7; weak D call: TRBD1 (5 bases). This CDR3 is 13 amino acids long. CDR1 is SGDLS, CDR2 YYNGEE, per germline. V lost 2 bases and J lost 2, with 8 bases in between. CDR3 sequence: CASSVDSTYEQYF. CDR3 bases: TGTGCCAGCAGCGTCGACAGTACCTACGAGCAGTACTTC. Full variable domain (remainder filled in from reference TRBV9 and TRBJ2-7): DSGVTQTPKHLITATGQRVTLRCSPRSGDLSVYWYQQSLDQGLQFLIQYYNGEERAKGNILERFSAQQFPDLHSELNLSSLELGDSALYFCASSVDSTYEQYFGPGTRLTVT.

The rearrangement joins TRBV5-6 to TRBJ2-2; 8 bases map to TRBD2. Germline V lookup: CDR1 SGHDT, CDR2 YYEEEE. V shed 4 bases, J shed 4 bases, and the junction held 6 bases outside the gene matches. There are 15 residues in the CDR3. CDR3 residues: CASSTGLAATGELFF. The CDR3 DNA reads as TGTGCCAGCAGCACAGGACTAGCCGCCACCGGGGAGCTGTTTTTT. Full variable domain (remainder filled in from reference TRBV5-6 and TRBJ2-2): DAGVTQSPTHLIKTRGQQVTLRCSPKSGHDTVSWYQQALGQGPQFIFQYYEEEERQRGNFPDRFSGHQFPNYSSELNVNALLLGDSALYLCASSTGLAATGELFFGEGSRLTVL.

CDR3 sequence: CASSFNIQFPTLNSPLHF. The CDR3 bases are TGTGCCAGCAGCTTTAACATCCAGTTTCCAACCCTAAATTCACCCCTCCACTTT. The genes are TRBV11-1 and TRBJ1-6; D not resolved. V shed 3 bases and J shed 7 bases, with 22 bases lying between them. The CDR3 has 18 residues. Per germline, CDR1 SGHAT and CDR2 FQDESV (reference sequence).

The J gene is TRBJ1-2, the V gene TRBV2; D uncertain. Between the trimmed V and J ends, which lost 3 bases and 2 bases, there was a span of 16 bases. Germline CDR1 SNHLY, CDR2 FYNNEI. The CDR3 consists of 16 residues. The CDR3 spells CASSESREASNYGYTF. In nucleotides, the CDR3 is TGTGCCAGCAGTGAGAGTAGGGAGGCGAGCAACTATGGCTACACCTTC.

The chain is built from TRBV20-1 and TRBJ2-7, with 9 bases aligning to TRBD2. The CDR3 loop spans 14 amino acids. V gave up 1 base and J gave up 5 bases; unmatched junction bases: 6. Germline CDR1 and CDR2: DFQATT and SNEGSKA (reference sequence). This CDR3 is CSARALAGPHEQYF. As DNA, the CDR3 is TGCAGTGCTAGAGCCCTAGCGGGGCCCCACGAGCAGTACTTC.

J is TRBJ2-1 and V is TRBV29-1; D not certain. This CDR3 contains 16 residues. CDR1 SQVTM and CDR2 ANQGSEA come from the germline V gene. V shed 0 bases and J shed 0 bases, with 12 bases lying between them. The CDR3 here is CSVEDRSATSYNEQFF. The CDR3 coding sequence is TGCAGCGTTGAAGATAGATCTGCTACCTCCTACAATGAGCAGTTCTTC.

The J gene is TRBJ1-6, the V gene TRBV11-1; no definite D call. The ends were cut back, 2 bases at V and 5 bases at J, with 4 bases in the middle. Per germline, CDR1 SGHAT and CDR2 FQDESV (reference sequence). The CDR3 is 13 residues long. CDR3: CASSLMNNSPLHF. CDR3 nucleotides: TGTGCCAGCAGCTTAATGAATAATTCACCCCTCCACTTT.

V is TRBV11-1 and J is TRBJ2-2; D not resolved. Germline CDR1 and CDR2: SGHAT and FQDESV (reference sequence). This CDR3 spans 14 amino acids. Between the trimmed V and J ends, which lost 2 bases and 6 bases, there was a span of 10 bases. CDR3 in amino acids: CASSLNQEAGELFF. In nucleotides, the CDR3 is TGTGCCAGCAGCTTAAATCAAGAAGCCGGGGAGCTGTTTTTT.

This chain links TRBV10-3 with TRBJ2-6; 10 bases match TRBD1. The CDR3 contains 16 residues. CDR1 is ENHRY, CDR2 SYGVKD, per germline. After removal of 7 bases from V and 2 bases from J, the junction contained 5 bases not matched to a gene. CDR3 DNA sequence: TGTGCCATCACTCCGACAGGGGGCACTGGGGCCAACGTCCTGACTTTC. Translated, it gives CAITPTGGTGANVLTF.

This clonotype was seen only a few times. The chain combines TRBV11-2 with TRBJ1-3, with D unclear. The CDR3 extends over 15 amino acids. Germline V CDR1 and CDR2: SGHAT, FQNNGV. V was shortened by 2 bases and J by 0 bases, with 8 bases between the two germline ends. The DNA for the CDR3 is TGTGCCAGCAGCTTACGGGTCAGCTCTGGAAACACCATATATTTT. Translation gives CASSLRVSSGNTIYF.

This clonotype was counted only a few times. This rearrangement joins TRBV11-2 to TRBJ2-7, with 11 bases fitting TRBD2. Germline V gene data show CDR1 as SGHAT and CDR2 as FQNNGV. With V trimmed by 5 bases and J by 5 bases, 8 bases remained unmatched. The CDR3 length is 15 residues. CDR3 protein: CASSMWTSGPNEQYF. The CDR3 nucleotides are TGTGCCAGCAGCATGTGGACTAGCGGGCCTAACGAGCAGTACTTC.

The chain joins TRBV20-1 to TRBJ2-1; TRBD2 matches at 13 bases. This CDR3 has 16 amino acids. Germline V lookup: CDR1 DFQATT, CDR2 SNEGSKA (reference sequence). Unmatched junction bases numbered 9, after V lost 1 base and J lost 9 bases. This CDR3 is CSARAFRTSGGSEQFF. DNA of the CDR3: TGCAGTGCTAGAGCCTTTCGGACTAGCGGGGGTAGTGAGCAGTTCTTC.

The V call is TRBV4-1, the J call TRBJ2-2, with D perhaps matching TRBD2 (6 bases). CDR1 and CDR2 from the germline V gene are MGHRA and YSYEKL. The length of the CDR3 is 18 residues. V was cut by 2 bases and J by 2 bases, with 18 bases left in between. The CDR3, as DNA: TGCGCCAGCAGCCAACAACTCGGTAGCGGATATAACACCGGGGAGCTGTTTTTT. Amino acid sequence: CASSQQLGSGYNTGELFF.

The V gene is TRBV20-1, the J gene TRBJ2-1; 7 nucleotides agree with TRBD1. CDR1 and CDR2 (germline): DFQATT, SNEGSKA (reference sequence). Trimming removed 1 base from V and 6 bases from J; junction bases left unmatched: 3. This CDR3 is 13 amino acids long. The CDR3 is CSARATGINEQFF. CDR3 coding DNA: TGCAGTGCTAGAGCGACAGGGATCAATGAGCAGTTCTTC.

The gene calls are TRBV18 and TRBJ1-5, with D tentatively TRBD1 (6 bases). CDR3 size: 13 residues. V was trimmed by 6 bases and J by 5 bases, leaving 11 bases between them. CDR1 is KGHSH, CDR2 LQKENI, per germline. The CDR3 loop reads CASSDSIDQPQHF. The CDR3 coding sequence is TGTGCCAGCTCGGACAGTATAGATCAGCCCCAGCATTTT. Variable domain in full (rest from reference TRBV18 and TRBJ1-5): NAGVMQNPRHLVRRRGQEARLRCSPMKGHSHVYWYRQLPEEGLKFMVYLQKENIIDESGMPKERFSAEFPKEGPSILRIQQVVRGDSAAYFCASSDSIDQPQHFGDGTRLSIL.